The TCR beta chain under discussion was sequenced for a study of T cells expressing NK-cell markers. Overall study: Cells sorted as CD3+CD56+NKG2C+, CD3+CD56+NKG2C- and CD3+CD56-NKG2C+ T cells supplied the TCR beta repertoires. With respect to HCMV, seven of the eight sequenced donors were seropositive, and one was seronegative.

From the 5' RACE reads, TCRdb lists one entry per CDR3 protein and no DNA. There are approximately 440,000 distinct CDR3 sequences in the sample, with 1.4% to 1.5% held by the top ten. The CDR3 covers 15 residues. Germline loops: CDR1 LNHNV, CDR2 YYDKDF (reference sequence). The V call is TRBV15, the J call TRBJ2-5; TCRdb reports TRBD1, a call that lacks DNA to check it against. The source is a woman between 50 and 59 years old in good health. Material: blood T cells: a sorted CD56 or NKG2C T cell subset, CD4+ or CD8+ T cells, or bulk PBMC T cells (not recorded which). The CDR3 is CATSARIGRGETQYF.